This record looks at one T cell receptor beta chain sequence and its context. There is no known antigen for this receptor. Base qualities are missing; no much larger clone stands one base away. The data derive from a study of blood T cell repertoires in COVID-19 (dated by TCRdb to 2020 to 2021). Some background on the complete study: The collaborator samples originated in the United States, Italy and Spain and spanned the acute and convalescent phases of COVID-19. The repertoires were made available in a free public database intended to serve as a resource for research on the immune response to SARS-CoV-2. The samples were drawn from the first 160 participants of the ongoing ImmuneRACE study and from over a thousand subjects provided by 6 global collaborators. The prospective study material was composed of cDNA or gDNA derived from T cells, B-cell-depleted T cells, or PBMCs. Nearly every sample came with metadata listing a de-identified subject ID, COVID-19 status, age in years and sex. Subjects who had been exposed to COVID-19, were actively infected with it, or had recovered from it provided the deeply sampled blood TCRbeta repertoires that made up the dataset. Where available, HLA class I and class II types were taken from metadata supplied by the sample provider and were not determined by assay-based typing. What the authors observed across the whole study: The amount of clinical and demographic metadata varied by source and participant and was provided uncurated.

Each collaborating institution followed its own protocols to collect whole blood in K2EDTA tubes. For TCRbeta analysis, collaborator samples were shipped as frozen whole blood, as isolated PBMCs, or as DNA extracted from either sample type. The immunoSEQ Assay, a bias-controlled multiplex PCR, was used to amplify TCRbeta CDR3 regions from genomic DNA. The study's own analysis went as follows. The number of nucleated cells in each sample was estimated from the amplification of reference gene primers within the assay. Sequence reads were collapsed and filtered to measure the absolute abundance of every unique TCRbeta CDR3 rearrangement. For each sample, productive Simpson clonality was calculated as the square root of Simpson's diversity index over productive rearrangements. The table comes from immuneACCESS by way of TCRdb, which keeps in-frame sequences with V and J called. Part of the clones is missing from these tables; in studies checked, under half for an unresolved V gene and the rest for unknown reasons. V, J and clone size derive from that table, while D and trimming were established from the DNA sequence. The sample table records approximately 130,000 clones; around 88% of these occur just once. About 6% of the sample is in the top ten clones.

The specimen was peripheral blood. The sequence derives from a man at least 80 years old with active or convalescent COVID-19.

The CDR3 reads as follows: CASSLTRGNEQFF. The nucleotides are TGTGCCAGCAGCTTAACGAGAGGGAATGAGCAGTTCTTC. This chain is built from TRBV7-9 and TRBJ2-1; a tentative D call is TRBD2 (5 bases match). V was cut back by 2 bases and J by 7 bases, leaving a gap of 9 bases between them. The germline V gene (reference sequence) sets CDR1 to SEHNR and CDR2 to FQNEAQ. The CDR3, from cysteine to phenylalanine, totals 13 residues. Only the CDR3 DNA stays, 39 bases, in frame from base 1. Full variable domain (CDR3 extended with the reference TRBV7-9 and TRBJ2-1 proteins): DTGVSQNPRHKITKRGQNVTFRCDPISEHNRLYWYRQTLGQGPEFLTYFQNEAQLEKSRLLSDRFSAERPKGSFSTLEIQRTEQGDSAMYLCASSLTRGNEQFFGPGTRLTVL.